These 7 T cell receptor beta chains came from one sample sequenced in a study of cytomegalovirus exposure and HLA in healthy donors. PCR amplification relied on 60 Vbeta primers (plus 13 Jbeta primers). Sequencing used immunoSEQ multiplex PCR; TCRdb keeps in-frame clones, though not all of them. The sample holds about 52,000 clones, 55% to 85% seen once. Sample: PBMCs. Receptors were obtained from a woman in her forties or fifties in good health and CMV-seronegative.

This clone was detected only once. This chain uses TRBV7-9 with TRBJ2-1; 9 nucleotides agree with TRBD2. This CDR3 is 18 amino acids long. With V trimmed by 4 bases and J by 0 bases, 10 bases remained unmatched. The germline V gene has CDR1 SEHNR and CDR2 FQNEAQ (reference sequence). The CDR3 is CASSSEAAGGRSYNEQFF. The CDR3 bases are TGTGCCAGCAGCTCCGAGGCAGCGGGAGGCCGCTCCTACAATGAGCAGTTCTTC.

This clone was found once. The chain uses TRBV13 and TRBJ2-7; 9 nucleotides match TRBD2. CDR1 PRHDT and CDR2 FYEKMQ come from the germline V gene (reference sequence). V lost 5 bases and J lost 1; bases outside the gene matches: 3. The CDR3 runs to 14 residues. The CDR3 region has the DNA TGTGCCAGCAGCAAGACTAGCGGTTCCTACGAGCAGTACTTC. Protein: CASSKTSGSYEQYF.

The chain is built from TRBV7-8 and TRBJ1-1, with D hard to call. Looked up from germline, CDR1 is SGHVS and CDR2 is FQNEAQ. This CDR3 is 12 amino acids long. V was pared by 4 bases and J by 2 bases, with 5 bases between. The CDR3 loop is CASSSSNTEAFF. The CDR3 nucleotides read TGTGCCAGCAGCTCATCCAACACTGAAGCTTTCTTT.

This clone appeared a single time. V is TRBV5-6 and J is TRBJ1-2; 7 positions match TRBD1. Germline-derived CDR1 and CDR2 are SGHDT and YYEEEE. V lost 0 bases and J lost 5; bases outside the gene matches: 4. The CDR3 totals 14 residues. The CDR3, as DNA: TGTGCCAGCAGCTTGGGGCCACAGGGGTATGGCTACACCTTC. Translation gives CASSLGPQGYGYTF.

The rearrangement joins TRBV6-1 to TRBJ2-7, with 7 bases lining up with TRBD2. This CDR3 spans 16 amino acids. The junction had 11 bases not matched to a gene; V was cut back by 2 bases and J by 4 bases. Germline CDR1 is MNHNS and CDR2 is SASEGT. CDR3 in amino acids: CASSELRGSSAYEQYF. The DNA for the CDR3 is TGTGCCAGCAGTGAATTGCGCGGGAGCTCGGCTTACGAGCAGTACTTC.

The gene calls are TRBV28 and TRBJ2-7; D is perhaps TRBD1 (6 bases). Germline CDR1 MDHEN, CDR2 SYDVKM. This CDR3 has 16 residues. Trimming shortened V by 7 bases and J by 7 bases, and 26 bases separated the two germline ends. This CDR3 is CASIKYRETGFEEQYF. DNA of the CDR3: TGTGCCAGCATCAAATACAGGGAGACCGGGTTTGAAGAGCAGTACTTC.

The chain is built from TRBV6-1 and TRBJ2-7, with 10 bases aligning to TRBD1. J lost 5 bases, V lost 8 bases, and 12 bases had no gene match. CDR3 length: 15 residues. CDR1 is MNHNS, CDR2 SASEGT, per germline. The CDR3 DNA sequence: TGTGCCAGCCTAAGAACGGGACAGGGGCTCAACGAGCAGTACTTC. Its translation is CASLRTGQGLNEQYF.